This entry is about one T cell receptor beta chain. The sequenced fragment ends 3 residues before the CDR3 boundary, so the rest is inferred from the germline J gene. The sample originates from a study of T cells in women clearing cervical HPV infection. Looking at the study overall: Women with histologically confirmed HPV16-related CIN3 or worse, 2 with invasive cancer, served as cases.

Clones were read by immunoSEQ multiplex PCR, and TCRdb kept only the in-frame ones, dropping some. The listing contains fewer than 25,000 clones. The V gene's germline CDR1 is SGHRS and CDR2 YFSETQ. There are 16 residues in the CDR3. Unmatched junction bases numbered 14, after V lost 5 bases and J lost 10 bases. Specimen: blood buffy coat. The receptor's source is a woman aged 18 to 75 with a cervical HPV16 infection that either progressed to CIN3+ or cleared (not recorded which). V is TRBV5-1 and J is TRBJ1-6; 8 nucleotides agree with TRBD1. CDR3 loop: CASRLATGALGSPLHF. CDR3 bases read: TGCGCCAGCAGACTGGCGACAGGGGCCCTAGGATCACCC.